The entry below describes one T cell receptor (beta chain). The sample belongs to a study of shared clonotypes between healthy human individuals. V lost 5 bases and J lost 3; bases outside the gene matches: 5. The CDR3 spans 14 residues. Germline lookup yields CDR1 SGHVS and CDR2 FNYEAQ. The assay was immunoSEQ multiplex PCR, and TCRdb's table has in-frame clones only and misses some. The sample shows about 1.1 million clones, approximately 80% of them seen only once. All participating donors were Caucasian adults from Nashville, Tennessee. The sample consisted of memory CD4+ T cells from PBMCs. Specified subset: CD45RA-negative fraction. The chain carries TRBV7-6 and TRBJ2-7, with 9 nucleotides matching TRBD1. The origin of this receptor is a man aged 18 to 35 in good health. Some clones in this sample may be carry-over from other donors' samples. CDR3 sequence reads: CASSPRTGDYEQYF. CDR3 bases: TGTGCCAGCAGCCCCCGGACAGGGGACTACGAGCAGTACTTC.